This T cell receptor beta chain originates from a study of blood T cell repertoires in COVID-19. This clone has more than one count but fewer than ten. Within the sample, other DNA sequences also encode this same CDR3. Method: immunoSEQ multiplex PCR; TCRdb's copy keeps in-frame clones and lacks some. The profile shows some 250,000 clones, around 79% of them singletons. Trimming removed 2 bases from V and 3 bases from J, with 6 bases in between. There are 12 residues in the CDR3. CDR1 and CDR2 from the germline V gene are SGHRS and YFSETQ. The rearrangement links TRBV5-1 to TRBJ2-7; D gene uncertain. The receptor comes from a woman of 80 years or more with acute or convalescent COVID-19. Sequenced sample: peripheral blood. CDR3 sequence (DNA): TGCGCCAGCAGCTTACCCAGCTACGAGCAGTACTTC. Protein: CASSLPSYEQYF.